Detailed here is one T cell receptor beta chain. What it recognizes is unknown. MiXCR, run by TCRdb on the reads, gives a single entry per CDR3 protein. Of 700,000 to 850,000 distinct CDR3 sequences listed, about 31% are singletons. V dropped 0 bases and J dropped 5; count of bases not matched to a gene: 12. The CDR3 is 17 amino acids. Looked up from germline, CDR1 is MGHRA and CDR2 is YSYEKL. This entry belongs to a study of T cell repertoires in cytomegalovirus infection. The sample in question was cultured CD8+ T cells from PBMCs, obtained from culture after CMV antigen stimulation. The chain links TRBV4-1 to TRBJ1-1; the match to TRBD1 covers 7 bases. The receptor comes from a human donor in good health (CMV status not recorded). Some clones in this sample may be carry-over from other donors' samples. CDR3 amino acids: CASSQEGPTGRGTEAFF. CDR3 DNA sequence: TGCGCCAGCAGCCAAGAAGGGCCGACAGGGCGGGGGACTGAAGCTTTCTTT.